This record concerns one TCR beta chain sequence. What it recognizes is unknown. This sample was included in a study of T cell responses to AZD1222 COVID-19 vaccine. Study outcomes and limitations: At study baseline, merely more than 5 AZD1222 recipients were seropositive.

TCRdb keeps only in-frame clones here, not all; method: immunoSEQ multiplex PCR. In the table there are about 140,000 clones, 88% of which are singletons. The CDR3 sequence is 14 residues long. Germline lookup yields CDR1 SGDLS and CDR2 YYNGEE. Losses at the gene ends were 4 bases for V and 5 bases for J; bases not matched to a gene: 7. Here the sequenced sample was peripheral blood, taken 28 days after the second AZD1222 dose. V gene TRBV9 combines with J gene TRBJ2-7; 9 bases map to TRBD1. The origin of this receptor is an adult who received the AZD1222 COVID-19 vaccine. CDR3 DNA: TGTGCCAGCAGCCGGACAGGGGCCGTCGACGAGCAGTACTTC. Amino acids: CASSRTGAVDEQYF.